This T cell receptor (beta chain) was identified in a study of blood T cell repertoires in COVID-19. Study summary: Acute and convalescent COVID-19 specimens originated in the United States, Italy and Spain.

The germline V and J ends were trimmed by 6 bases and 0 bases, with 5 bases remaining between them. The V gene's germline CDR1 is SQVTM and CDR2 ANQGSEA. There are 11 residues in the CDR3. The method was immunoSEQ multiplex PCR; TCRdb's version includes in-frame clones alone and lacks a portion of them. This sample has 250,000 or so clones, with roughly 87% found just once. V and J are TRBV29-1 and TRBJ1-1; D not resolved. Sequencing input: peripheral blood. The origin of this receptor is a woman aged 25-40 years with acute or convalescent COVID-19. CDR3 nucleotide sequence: TGCAGCGTAGGAGTGAACACTGAAGCTTTCTTT. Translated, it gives CSVGVNTEAFF.